The present T cell receptor beta chain was sequenced within a study of CD8 T cells in ankylosing spondylitis. Study results and caveats: Seemingly characteristic of ankylosing spondylitis blood was a TCR beta motif consisting of 7 or 8 highly homologous variants.

V lost 4 bases to trimming and J lost 7 bases; unmatched junction nucleotides: 13. Germline CDR1 and CDR2: SGHRS and YFSETQ. The CDR3 consists of 16 residues. This clonotype has only a few counts. Its antigen is undetermined. MiXCR, run by TCRdb on the 5' RACE reads, gives a single entry per CDR3 protein. Here the sample spans hundreds of thousands of distinct CDR3 sequences, approximately 12% being singletons. The sample was blood, either unsorted or a sorted T cell fraction (not recorded which). The clonotype was recovered from a male donor with ankylosing spondylitis. This chain uses TRBV5-1 with TRBJ2-1; 8 positions match TRBD1. Here the CDR3 reads CASSATVGTGGNEQFF. The CDR3 coding sequence is TGCGCCAGCAGCGCGACAGTCGGAACAGGGGGAAATGAGCAGTTCTTC.